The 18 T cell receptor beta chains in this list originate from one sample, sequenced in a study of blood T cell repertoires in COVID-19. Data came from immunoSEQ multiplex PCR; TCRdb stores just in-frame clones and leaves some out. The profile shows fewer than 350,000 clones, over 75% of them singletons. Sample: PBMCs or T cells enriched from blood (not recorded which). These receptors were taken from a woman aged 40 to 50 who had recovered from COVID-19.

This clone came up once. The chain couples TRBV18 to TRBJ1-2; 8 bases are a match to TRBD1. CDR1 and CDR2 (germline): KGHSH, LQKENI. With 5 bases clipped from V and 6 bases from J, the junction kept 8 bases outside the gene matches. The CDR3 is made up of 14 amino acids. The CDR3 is CASSADREENGYTF. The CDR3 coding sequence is TGTGCCAGCTCAGCGGACAGGGAGGAAAATGGCTACACCTTC.

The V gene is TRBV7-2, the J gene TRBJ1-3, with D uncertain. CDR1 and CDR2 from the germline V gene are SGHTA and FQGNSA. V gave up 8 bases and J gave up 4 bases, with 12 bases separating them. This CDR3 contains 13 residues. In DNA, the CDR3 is TGTGCCAGCTCCACTTGGTCCGGAAACACCATATATTTT. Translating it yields CASSTWSGNTIYF. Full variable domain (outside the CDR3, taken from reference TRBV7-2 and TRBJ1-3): GAGVSQSPSNKVTEKGKDVELRCDPISGHTALYWYRQSLGQGLEFLIYFQGNSAPDKSGLPSDRFSAERTGGSVSTLTIQRTQQEDSAVYLCASSTWSGNTIYFGEGSWLTVV.

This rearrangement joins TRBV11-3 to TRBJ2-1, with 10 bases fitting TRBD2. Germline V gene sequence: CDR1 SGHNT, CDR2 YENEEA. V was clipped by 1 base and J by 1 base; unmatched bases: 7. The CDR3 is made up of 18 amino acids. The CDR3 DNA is TGTGCCAGCAGCTTAGCTCTAGCGGGAGCTAAGTCCTACAATGAGCAGTTCTTC. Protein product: CASSLALAGAKSYNEQFF.

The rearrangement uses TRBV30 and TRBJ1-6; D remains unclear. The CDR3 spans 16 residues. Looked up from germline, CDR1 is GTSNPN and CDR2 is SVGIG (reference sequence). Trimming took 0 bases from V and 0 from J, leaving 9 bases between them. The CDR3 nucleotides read TGTGCCTGGAGTGTACCCCGGAGCTCCTATAATTCACCCCTCCACTTT. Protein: CAWSVPRSSYNSPLHF.

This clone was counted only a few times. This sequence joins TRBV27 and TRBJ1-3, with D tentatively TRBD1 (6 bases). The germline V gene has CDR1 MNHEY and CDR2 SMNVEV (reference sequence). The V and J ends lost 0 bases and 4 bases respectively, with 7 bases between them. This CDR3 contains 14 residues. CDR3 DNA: TGTGCCAGCAGTTTATCGACAGGAGGAAACACCATATATTTT. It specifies CASSLSTGGNTIYF.

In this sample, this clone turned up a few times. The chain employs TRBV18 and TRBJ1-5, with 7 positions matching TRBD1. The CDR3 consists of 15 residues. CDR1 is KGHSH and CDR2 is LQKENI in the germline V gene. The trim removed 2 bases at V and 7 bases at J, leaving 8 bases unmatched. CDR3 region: CASSPNRGAEQPQHF. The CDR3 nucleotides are TGTGCCAGCTCACCAAACAGGGGCGCCGAACAGCCCCAGCATTTT.

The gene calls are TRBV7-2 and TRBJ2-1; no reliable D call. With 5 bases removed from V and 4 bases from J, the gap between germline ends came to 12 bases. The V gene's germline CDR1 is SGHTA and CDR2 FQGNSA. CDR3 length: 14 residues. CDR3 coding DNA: TGTGCCAGCAGCCCCCGGAGACCGTACAATGAGCAGTTCTTC. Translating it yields CASSPRRPYNEQFF.

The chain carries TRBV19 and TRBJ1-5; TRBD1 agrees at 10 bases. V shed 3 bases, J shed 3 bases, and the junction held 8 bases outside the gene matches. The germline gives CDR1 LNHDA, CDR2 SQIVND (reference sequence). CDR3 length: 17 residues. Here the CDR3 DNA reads TGTGCCAGTAGTATTAGAAAGGGACAGGGGTTCAATCAGCCCCAGCATTTT. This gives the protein CASSIRKGQGFNQPQHF.

The CDR3 loop is CASSQGIVGPYEQYF. The CDR3 DNA is TGCGCCAGCAGCCAAGGAATTGTGGGCCCCTACGAGCAGTACTTC. The chain carries TRBV4-3 and TRBJ2-7; D ambiguous. This CDR3 has 15 residues. V was pared by 1 base and J by 2 bases, with 12 bases between. In germline, CDR1 is LGHNA, CDR2 YSLEER.

The CDR3: CASRIGTGAGYTF. In DNA form, the CDR3 reads TGTGCCAGCAGAATTGGGACAGGGGCTGGCTACACCTTC. The chain recombines TRBV6-5 with TRBJ1-2, with 10 bases matching TRBD1. The CDR3 length is 13 residues. CDR1 MNHEY and CDR2 SVGAGI come from the germline V gene. The trim removed 6 bases at V and 7 bases at J, leaving 5 bases unmatched.

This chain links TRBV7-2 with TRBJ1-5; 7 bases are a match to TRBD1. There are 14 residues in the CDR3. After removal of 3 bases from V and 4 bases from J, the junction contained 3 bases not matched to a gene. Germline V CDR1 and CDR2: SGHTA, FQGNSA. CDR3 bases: TGTGCCAGCAGCTTCGGACAGGTTAATCAGCCCCAGCATTTT. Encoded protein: CASSFGQVNQPQHF. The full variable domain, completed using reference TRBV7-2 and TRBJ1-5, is GAGVSQSPSNKVTEKGKDVELRCDPISGHTALYWYRQSLGQGLEFLIYFQGNSAPDKSGLPSDRFSAERTGGSVSTLTIQRTQQEDSAVYLCASSFGQVNQPQHFGDGTRLSIL.

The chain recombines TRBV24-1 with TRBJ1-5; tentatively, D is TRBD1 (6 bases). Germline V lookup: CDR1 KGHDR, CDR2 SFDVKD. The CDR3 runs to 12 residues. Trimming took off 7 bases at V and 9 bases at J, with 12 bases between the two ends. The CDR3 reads CATSQGSGPQHF. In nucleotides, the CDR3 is TGTGCCACCAGCCAGGGGTCCGGGCCCCAGCATTTT.

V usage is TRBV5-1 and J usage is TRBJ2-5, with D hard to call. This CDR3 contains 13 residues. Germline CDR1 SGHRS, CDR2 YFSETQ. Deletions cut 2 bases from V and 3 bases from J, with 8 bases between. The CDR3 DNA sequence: TGCGCCAGCAGCTTTATGTCGGAAGAGACCCAGTACTTC. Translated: CASSFMSEETQYF.

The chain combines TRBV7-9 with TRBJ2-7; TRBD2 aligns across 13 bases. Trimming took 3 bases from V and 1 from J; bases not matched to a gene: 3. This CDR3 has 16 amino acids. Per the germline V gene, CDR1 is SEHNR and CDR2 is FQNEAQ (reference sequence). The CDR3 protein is CASSLTSGGNSYEQYF. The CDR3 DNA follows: TGTGCCAGCAGCTTGACTAGCGGGGGGAATTCCTACGAGCAGTACTTC.

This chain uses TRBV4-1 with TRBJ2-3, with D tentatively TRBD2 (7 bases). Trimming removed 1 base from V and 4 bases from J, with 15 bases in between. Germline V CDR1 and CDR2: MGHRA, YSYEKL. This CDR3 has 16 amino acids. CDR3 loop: CASSQGKGGVADTQYF. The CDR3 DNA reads TGCGCCAGCAGCCAAGGGAAGGGGGGGGTTGCAGATACGCAGTATTTT.

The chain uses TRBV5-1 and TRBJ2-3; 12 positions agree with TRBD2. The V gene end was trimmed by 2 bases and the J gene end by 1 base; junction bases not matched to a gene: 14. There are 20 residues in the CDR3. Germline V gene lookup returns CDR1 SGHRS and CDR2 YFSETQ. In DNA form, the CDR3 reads TGCGCCAGCAGCTTCCCCGCTGGGACTAGCGGGTTCGAGGGCACAGATACGCAGTATTTT. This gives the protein CASSFPAGTSGFEGTDTQYF.

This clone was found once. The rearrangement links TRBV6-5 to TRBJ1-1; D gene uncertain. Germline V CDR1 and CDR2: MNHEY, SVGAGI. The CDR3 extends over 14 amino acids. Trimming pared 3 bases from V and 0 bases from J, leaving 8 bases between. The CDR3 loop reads CASSYSVVNTEAFF. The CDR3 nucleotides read TGTGCCAGCAGTTATTCGGTGGTGAACACTGAAGCTTTCTTT.

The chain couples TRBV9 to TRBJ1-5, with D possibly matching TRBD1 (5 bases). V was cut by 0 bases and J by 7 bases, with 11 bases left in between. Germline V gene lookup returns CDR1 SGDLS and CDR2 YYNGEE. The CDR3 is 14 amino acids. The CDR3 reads CASSVGGGVQPQHF. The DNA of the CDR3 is TGTGCCAGCAGCGTAGGGGGAGGGGTGCAGCCCCAGCATTTT.